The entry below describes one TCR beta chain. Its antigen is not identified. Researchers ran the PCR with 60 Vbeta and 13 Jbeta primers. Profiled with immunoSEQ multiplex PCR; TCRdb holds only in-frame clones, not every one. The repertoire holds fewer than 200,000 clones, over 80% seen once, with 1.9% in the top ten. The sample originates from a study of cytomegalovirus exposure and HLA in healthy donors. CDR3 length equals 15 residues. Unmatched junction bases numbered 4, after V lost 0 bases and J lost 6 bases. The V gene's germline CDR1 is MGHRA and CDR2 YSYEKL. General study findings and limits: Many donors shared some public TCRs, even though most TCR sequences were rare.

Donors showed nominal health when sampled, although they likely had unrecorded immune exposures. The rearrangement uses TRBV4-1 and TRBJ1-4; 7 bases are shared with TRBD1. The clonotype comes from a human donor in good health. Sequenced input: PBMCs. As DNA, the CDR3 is TGCGCCAGCAGCCAAGATGGACAGGCCCATGAAAAACTGTTTTTT. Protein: CASSQDGQAHEKLFF.